A single sample is the source of the 31 T cell receptor beta chains below, sequenced in a study of OX40 agonist ivuxolimab in advanced cancers. Clones were sequenced by immunoSEQ multiplex PCR, and TCRdb holds only the in-frame ones, with some missing. The data show 30,000 to 45,000 clones, about four fifths seen once. The source material was CD4+ or CD8+ T cells sorted from blood, sampled in a trial of the OX40 agonist ivuxolimab. Every receptor here comes from an adult with an advanced solid tumor such as melanoma, head and neck, liver or kidney cancer.

This clone was detected only a few times. The chain uses TRBV5-1 and TRBJ2-3; 12 bases are shared with TRBD2. V dropped 0 bases and J dropped 4; count of bases not matched to a gene: 3. Germline-derived CDR1 and CDR2 are SGHRS and YFSETQ. CDR3 size: 16 residues. The CDR3 reads CASSLGSSGGADTQYF. The DNA of the CDR3 is TGCGCCAGCAGCTTGGGATCTAGCGGGGGGGCAGATACGCAGTATTTT.

The CDR3 region is CASSHRGGTEAFF. The DNA for the CDR3 is TGTGCCAGCAGTCACCGGGGGGGCACTGAAGCTTTCTTT. The rearrangement uses TRBV6-6 and TRBJ1-1; perhaps TRBD1 as D (5 bases). Germline V lookup: CDR1 MNHNY, CDR2 SVGAGI (reference sequence). V lost 5 bases and J lost 4, with 11 bases in between. The CDR3 totals 13 residues.

CDR3 sequence (DNA): TGTGCCAGCAGCGGGGGGGCGGGGACAGGGTTCGACGAGCAGTACTTC. Its protein is CASSGGAGTGFDEQYF. This chain joins TRBV7-6 and TRBJ2-7; 9 bases fit TRBD1. The ends lost 5 bases at V and 5 bases at J; junction bases unmatched: 13. Germline V gene data show CDR1 as SGHVS and CDR2 as FNYEAQ. The CDR3 length is 16 residues.

Relative to its sample, this clone is medium-sized. This sequence joins TRBV28 and TRBJ1-5; D gene uncertain. The CDR3 has 16 residues. With 3 bases removed from V and 2 bases from J, the gap between germline ends came to 14 bases. Per the germline V gene, CDR1 is MDHEN and CDR2 is SYDVKM. This chain's CDR3 is CASSFSSPVGNQPQHF. Here the CDR3 DNA reads TGTGCCAGCAGTTTTAGTAGCCCGGTAGGCAATCAGCCCCAGCATTTT.

The CDR3 DNA sequence: TGTGCCAGCAGGGCAGGGGACTATTATGAGCAGTTCTTC. It yields the protein CASRAGDYYEQFF. This rearrangement joins TRBV6-1 to TRBJ2-1; weak D call: TRBD2 (7 bases). With 6 bases removed from V and 8 bases from J, the gap between germline ends came to 14 bases. Germline CDR1 is MNHNS and CDR2 is SASEGT. The CDR3 length is 13 residues.

J is TRBJ1-5 and V is TRBV5-6; D gene ambiguous. The germline V gene has CDR1 SGHDT and CDR2 YYEEEE. V lost 8 bases and J 4 bases, leaving 13 bases between the germline ends. The CDR3 contains 13 residues. The chain's CDR3 is CARPRWVNQPQHF. CDR3 in DNA: TGTGCCAGACCGCGGTGGGTTAATCAGCCCCAGCATTTT. Full variable domain (rest looked up from reference TRBV5-6 and TRBJ1-5): DAGVTQSPTHLIKTRGQQVTLRCSPKSGHDTVSWYQQALGQGPQFIFQYYEEEERQRGNFPDRFSGHQFPNYSSELNVNALLLGDSALYLCARPRWVNQPQHFGDGTRLSIL.

The CDR3 bases are TGTGCCATCAGTGATCCGGGGGTAAGCACAGATACGCAGTATTTT. It is translated as CAISDPGVSTDTQYF. The J gene is TRBJ2-3, the V gene TRBV10-3; possible D gene TRBD2, 6 bases. CDR3 length: 15 residues. Trimming removed 3 bases from V and 0 bases from J, with 10 bases in between. The germline V gene has CDR1 ENHRY and CDR2 SYGVKD.

The genes are TRBV19 and TRBJ1-3, with a tentative D call TRBD1 (5 bases). Germline CDR1 is LNHDA and CDR2 is SQIVND (reference sequence). Trimming removed 6 bases at V and 4 bases at J, with 13 bases between. CDR3 size: 14 residues. The CDR3 DNA reads as TGTGCCAGTAGACCAGGGATAGGCGGAAACACCATATATTTT. It encodes CASRPGIGGNTIYF. Supplemented by reference TRBV19 and TRBJ1-3, the full variable domain reads DGGITQSPKYLFRKEGQNVTLSCEQNLNHDAMYWYRQDPGQGLRLIYYSQIVNDFQKGDIAEGYSVSREKKESFPLTVTSAQKNPTAFYLCASRPGIGGNTIYFGEGSWLTVV.

The V and J genes are TRBV28 and TRBJ1-2; a weak D match, TRBD1 (6 bases). The CDR3 consists of 16 residues. Germline V gene data show CDR1 as MDHEN and CDR2 as SYDVKM. V shed 6 bases and J shed 7 bases, with 24 bases lying between them. The chain's CDR3 is CASRPLPQGGDGGYTF. The CDR3 DNA follows: TGTGCCAGCAGACCCCTCCCACAGGGTGGGGACGGTGGCTACACCTTC.

This clone was counted once. The chain uses TRBV10-3 and TRBJ2-1; D is ambiguous. In germline, CDR1 is ENHRY, CDR2 SYGVKD. V shed 7 bases and J shed 5 bases, with 21 bases lying between them. This CDR3 is 16 amino acids long. The CDR3 sequence: CAIKAGPQIANNEQFF. The CDR3 DNA sequence: TGTGCCATCAAGGCCGGGCCTCAAATCGCAAACAATGAGCAGTTCTTC.

The chain combines TRBV9 with TRBJ1-3; TRBD1 might be the D (5 bases). Germline CDR1 and CDR2: SGDLS and YYNGEE. This CDR3 spans 14 amino acids. V gave up 1 base and J gave up 2 bases, with 7 bases separating them. The chain's CDR3 is CASSVTGTGNTIYF. The CDR3, as DNA: TGTGCCAGCAGCGTAACAGGAACTGGAAACACCATATATTTT. Drawing the rest from reference TRBV9 and TRBJ1-3, the complete variable domain is DSGVTQTPKHLITATGQRVTLRCSPRSGDLSVYWYQQSLDQGLQFLIQYYNGEERAKGNILERFSAQQFPDLHSELNLSSLELGDSALYFCASSVTGTGNTIYFGEGSWLTVV.

The table lists this clone with a count of one. This chain connects TRBV29-1 to TRBJ2-7, with TRBD1 matching 7 bases. Germline CDR1 and CDR2: SQVTM and ANQGSEA. The CDR3 runs to 18 residues. V trimming: 7 bases; J trimming: 4 bases; junction bases outside the gene matches: 25. CDR3 sequence: CSAAQPLDGQGVQYEQYF. CDR3 in DNA: TGCAGCGCCGCCCAACCTTTGGACGGGCAGGGGGTTCAGTACGAGCAGTACTTC.

DNA for the CDR3: TGCAGCGTTGCCGGACTAGCGGGTCCGGACCCGTACTTC. Residues: CSVAGLAGPDPYF. This rearrangement joins TRBV29-1 to TRBJ2-7; TRBD2 aligns across 11 bases. CDR1 is SQVTM, CDR2 ANQGSEA, per germline. This CDR3 region has 13 residues. With 4 bases clipped from V and 12 bases from J, the junction kept 11 bases outside the gene matches.

With respect to this clone: The junction does not match germline at one end; this may be a read error. Other DNA sequences in the same sample also yield this CDR3. The chain carries TRBV11-2 and TRBJ1-1, with D possibly TRBD1 on 5 matching bases. In germline, CDR1 is SGHAT, CDR2 FQNNGV. This CDR3 spans 19 amino acids. CDR3 nucleotides: TGTGCCAGCAGCTTAGCCCCGGGGGGTCTGGGGGAGGTGAACACCGAAGCTTTCTTT. Its translation is CASSLAPGGLGEVNTEAFF.

This clone was found a few times. The V gene is TRBV9, the J gene TRBJ2-7; TRBD1 is a possible D gene (5 bases). In germline, CDR1 is SGDLS, CDR2 YYNGEE. The V gene lost 4 bases and the J gene lost 1 base, with 9 bases spanning the gap. CDR3 length equals 13 residues. The CDR3, as DNA: TGTGCCAGCAGCTCGACAGCTTCCTACGAGCAGTACTTC. It translates to CASSSTASYEQYF.

The chain has TRBV7-9 and TRBJ2-1; D possibly corresponds to TRBD1 (6 bases). This CDR3 has 15 residues. Germline lookup yields CDR1 SEHNR and CDR2 FQNEAQ (reference sequence). V dropped 5 bases and J dropped 8 bases, with 19 bases sitting between them. Written as DNA, the CDR3 is TGTGCCAGCAGCCGGCCGTGGGGGCAGGGCGATGAGCAGTTCTTC. It is translated as CASSRPWGQGDEQFF. The variable domain in full, with the rest retrieved from reference TRBV7-9 and TRBJ2-1, is DTGVSQNPRHKITKRGQNVTFRCDPISEHNRLYWYRQTLGQGPEFLTYFQNEAQLEKSRLLSDRFSAERPKGSFSTLEIQRTEQGDSAMYLCASSRPWGQGDEQFFGPGTRLTVL.

The chain has TRBV5-4 and TRBJ2-5, with a possible D match to TRBD2 (6 bases). The CDR3 extends over 15 amino acids. Deletions cut 8 bases from V and 1 base from J, with 18 bases between. Germline V gene data show CDR1 as SGHNT and CDR2 as YYREEE (reference sequence). The CDR3 loop reads CASTHGGRRQETQYF. The CDR3 DNA sequence: TGTGCCAGTACCCACGGGGGAAGGCGCCAAGAGACCCAGTACTTC.

The rearrangement joins TRBV30 to TRBJ2-2; the match to TRBD2 covers 9 bases. The V and J ends lost 0 bases and 4 bases, in that order; junction bases with no gene match: 3. Germline V gene lookup returns CDR1 GTSNPN and CDR2 SVGIG (reference sequence). The CDR3 consists of 15 residues. The CDR3 region is CAWSVAGGPTGELFF. The CDR3 DNA follows: TGTGCCTGGAGTGTAGCGGGAGGCCCCACCGGGGAGCTGTTTTTT.

The rearrangement links TRBV6-4 to TRBJ1-1, with D unclear. Germline V CDR1 and CDR2: MRHNA, SNTAGT. Trimming shortened V by 5 bases and J by 5 bases, and 9 bases separated the two germline ends. The length of the CDR3 is 12 residues. CDR3 DNA: TGTGCCAGCAGTAAAACAAGAACTGAAGCTTTCTTT. It yields the protein CASSKTRTEAFF.

The J gene is TRBJ2-1, the V gene TRBV4-1; a possible D gene is TRBD1 (6 bases). CDR1 and CDR2 (germline): MGHRA, YSYEKL. The V end lost 4 bases, the J end lost 4 bases, and 8 bases lay between the germline ends. The CDR3 runs to 13 residues. For the CDR3, the DNA is TGCGCCAGCAGCCCCGGACAGTACAATGAGCAGTTCTTC. It codes for CASSPGQYNEQFF.

This chain connects TRBV2 to TRBJ2-5; D unresolved. The DNA end lines up better with TRBJ2-7; the J call may be wrong. From germline, CDR1 is SNHLY and CDR2 FYNNEI. The CDR3 is 13 residues long. The CDR3 region has the DNA TGTGCCAGCAGTGAACCCTTTTCGTACGAGCAGTACTTC. Amino acids: CASSEPFSYEQYF.

Only a few counts were recorded for this clone. The chain recombines TRBV2 with TRBJ1-2, with D uncertain. Germline V gene data show CDR1 as SNHLY and CDR2 as FYNNEI. The CDR3 sequence is 13 residues long. Trimming removed 2 bases at V and 4 bases at J, with 8 bases between. The CDR3 is CASSEKPGYGYTF. The CDR3 DNA reads TGTGCCAGCAGTGAAAAGCCTGGCTATGGCTACACCTTC.

V is TRBV28 and J is TRBJ1-2, with TRBD1 matching 9 bases. J gave up 4 bases and V 5 bases, and 5 bases lay outside the gene matches. CDR1 is MDHEN, CDR2 SYDVKM, per germline. There are 14 residues in the CDR3. Here the CDR3 reads CASSAGQGVYGYTF. The CDR3, as DNA: TGTGCCAGCAGTGCGGGACAGGGCGTCTATGGCTACACCTTC.

The chain uses TRBV2 and TRBJ1-5; D may be TRBD1 (6 bases). Per germline, CDR1 SNHLY and CDR2 FYNNEI. V lost 4 bases, J lost 2 bases, and 12 bases lay in between. The CDR3 extends over 15 amino acids. The CDR3 is CASSVKYRGNQPQHF. The CDR3 DNA follows: TGTGCCAGCAGTGTGAAGTACAGGGGCAATCAGCCCCAGCATTTT.

This clone was counted once. The chain is built from TRBV9 and TRBJ2-2, with 7 bases lining up with TRBD2. The V gene's germline CDR1 is SGDLS and CDR2 YYNGEE. V lost 1 base, J lost 6 bases, and 3 bases stayed unmatched. The CDR3 is 14 residues long. The CDR3 sequence: CASSVSTSAGELFF. The CDR3, as DNA: TGTGCCAGCAGCGTATCTACTAGCGCCGGGGAGCTGTTTTTT.

The chain has TRBV9 and TRBJ1-5, with D unclear. V was cut by 0 bases and J by 5 bases, with 6 bases left in between. The CDR3 contains 13 residues. Per the germline V gene, CDR1 is SGDLS and CDR2 is YYNGEE. The CDR3 DNA sequence: TGTGCCAGCAGCGTAGCGGGGTATCAGCCCCAGCATTTT. It yields the protein CASSVAGYQPQHF.

This clone was observed a few times. The chain employs TRBV28 and TRBJ1-6, with 7 nucleotides matching TRBD1. The V and J ends lost 4 bases and 10 bases, in that order; junction bases with no gene match: 7. Germline CDR1 is MDHEN and CDR2 is SYDVKM. The CDR3 is 14 amino acids. This CDR3 reads CASSSPTGSSPLHF. In DNA form, the CDR3 reads TGTGCCAGCAGTTCACCGACAGGGTCATCACCCCTCCACTTT.

The chain combines TRBV28 with TRBJ1-2; D call uncertain. Germline V lookup: CDR1 MDHEN, CDR2 SYDVKM. V was shortened by 6 bases and J by 6 bases, with 14 bases between the two germline ends. The CDR3 spans 13 residues. CDR3 amino acids: CASSGEGFHGYTF. The CDR3 DNA is TGTGCCAGCAGCGGTGAGGGTTTCCATGGCTACACCTTC.

The V call is TRBV15, the J call TRBJ2-7; D not resolved. Trimming stripped 0 bases from V and 2 bases from J, with 14 bases between. The CDR3 length is 16 residues. Germline lookup yields CDR1 LNHNV and CDR2 YYDKDF (reference sequence). CDR3 sequence reads: CATSRDEAAPPYEQYF. In DNA form, the CDR3 reads TGTGCCACCAGCAGAGATGAGGCAGCACCGCCCTACGAGCAGTACTTC.

The chain carries TRBV4-1 and TRBJ1-2; no definite D call. Germline-derived CDR1 and CDR2 are MGHRA and YSYEKL. CDR3 size: 13 residues. V shed 2 bases and J shed 4 bases, with 8 bases lying between them. DNA for the CDR3: TGCGCCAGCAGCCAACCAGACGGCTATGGCTACACCTTC. This codes for CASSQPDGYGYTF.

The genes are TRBV28 and TRBJ2-7; 12 nucleotides align to TRBD1. After removal of 6 bases from V and 5 bases from J, the junction contained 2 bases not matched to a gene. CDR3 length: 13 amino acids. Per germline, CDR1 MDHEN and CDR2 SYDVKM. CDR3 region: CASRGTGGDEQYF. For the CDR3, the DNA is TGTGCCAGCAGGGGGACAGGGGGCGACGAGCAGTACTTC.